This TCR beta chain was captured in a study of vaccination effects on CD4 cells after COVID-19. Assay: immunoSEQ multiplex PCR; the TCRdb copy retains only in-frame clones and omits some. The table lists roughly 67,000 clones, around 79% of them singletons. The CDR3 spans 14 residues. CDR1 is LNHDA, CDR2 SQIVND, per germline (reference sequence). V was pared by 4 bases and J by 4 bases, with 13 bases between. Antigen-specific CD4+ T cells were expanded with viral peptide pools in the ViraFEST assay before sequencing. At the end of 9 to 11 days of culture, CD4+ T cells were isolated. Vaccinated recipients, who were negative for nucleocapsid antibodies, had no history of SARS-CoV-2 infection. A note on this clone: Its cognate antigen is unknown.

This specimen was CD4+ T cells from PBMCs cultured with SARS-CoV-2 spike peptides, taken before COVID-19 vaccination. This clonotype was sampled from a human donor who received a COVID-19 vaccine. V and J are TRBV19 and TRBJ1-1; a weak D match, TRBD1 (6 bases). The CDR3 bases are TGTGCCAGTAGTACGACCTGGGACATCACTGAAGCTTTCTTT. Residues: CASSTTWDITEAFF.